This T cell receptor (beta chain) was sequenced during a study of PD-1 blockade in classical Hodgkin lymphoma. The study, taken as a whole, reports: Prior to therapy, complete responders displayed diversity much like that of newly diagnosed patients.

Clones were read by immunoSEQ multiplex PCR, and TCRdb kept only the in-frame ones, dropping some. The table has around 13,000 clones, around 76% seen once. Each patient experienced a relapse that followed autologous stem cell transplantation, and brentuximab vedotin exposure varied. Comments on this clone: Its antigen is unknown.

The CDR3 is 14 amino acids. J lost 9 bases, V lost 6 bases, and 11 bases had no gene match. In germline, CDR1 is MNHNY, CDR2 SVGAGI (reference sequence). The sample in question was peripheral blood mononuclear cells (PBMCs), obtained at baseline. The sequence came from a human donor with classical Hodgkin lymphoma. The V gene is TRBV6-6, the J gene TRBJ2-7; 10 nucleotides line up with TRBD1. The DNA of the CDR3 is TGTGCCAGCAGCCGACAGGGGGCGGGTACGGGGCAGTACTTC. Amino acids: CASSRQGAGTGQYF.